This T cell receptor (beta chain) originates from a study of early T cells in non-severe SARS-CoV-2 infection. Across the whole study: Chains were not paired, and sequencing was done on bulk RNA from unsorted whole blood.

This clonotype was seen many times. Its matching antigen is unknown. This CDR3 comprises 19 residues. CDR1 ENHRY and CDR2 SYGVKD come from the germline V gene. With 5 bases removed from V and 6 bases from J, the gap between germline ends came to 32 bases. Tagging with unique molecular identifiers was applied to individual cDNA molecules. Via MiXCR, TCRdb re-called the 5' RACE reads, giving one row per CDR3 protein. The sample yields under 85,000 distinct CDR3 sequences, approximately 10% seen once. Broader study findings: Clonotype matching in VDJdb favored anti-spike CD8 responses and did not capture private and CD4 specificities.

The sample taken for sequencing was whole blood. V gene TRBV10-3 combines with J gene TRBJ2-7, with D possibly being TRBD1 (7 bases). The source is an adult who was a healthcare worker with PCR-confirmed SARS-CoV-2 infection or an uninfected control (not recorded which). Here the CDR3 DNA reads TGTGCCATCAGTCCCGCCTTGAGTTTGGTACACAGGGGAGGATCCGAGCAGTACTTC. The encoded protein is CAISPALSLVHRGGSEQYF.